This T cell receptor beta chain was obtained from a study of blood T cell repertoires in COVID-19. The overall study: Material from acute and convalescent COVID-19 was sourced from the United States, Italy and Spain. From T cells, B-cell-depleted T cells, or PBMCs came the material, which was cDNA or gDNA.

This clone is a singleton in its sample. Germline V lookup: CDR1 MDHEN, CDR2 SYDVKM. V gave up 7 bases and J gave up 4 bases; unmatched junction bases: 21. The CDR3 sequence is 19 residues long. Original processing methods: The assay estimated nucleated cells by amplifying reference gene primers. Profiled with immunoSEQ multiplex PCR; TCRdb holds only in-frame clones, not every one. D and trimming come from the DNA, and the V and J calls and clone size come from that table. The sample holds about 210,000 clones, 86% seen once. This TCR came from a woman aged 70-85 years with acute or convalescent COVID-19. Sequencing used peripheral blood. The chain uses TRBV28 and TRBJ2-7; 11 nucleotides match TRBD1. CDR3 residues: CASTTLGGTGGGRNYEQYF. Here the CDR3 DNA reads TGTGCCAGCACCACGTTAGGGGGGACAGGGGGTGGAAGGAATTACGAGCAGTACTTC.